The source of this T cell receptor (beta chain) is a study of beta chain features in type 1 diabetes. The CDR3 runs to 16 residues. Germline CDR1 and CDR2: LNHNV and YYDKDF (reference sequence). After removal of 0 bases from V and 5 bases from J, the junction contained 7 bases not matched to a gene. Investigators reverse transcribed all isolated RNA, so they sequenced expressed TCRB transcripts. The data were produced by immunoSEQ multiplex PCR, yet TCRdb's version contains in-frame clones alone and is incomplete. Among about 900,000 clones, under 20% were seen once, and the ten largest hold around 0.02%.

The sequence came from a woman in her late teens or twenties in good health. The material sequenced was naive CD4+ T cells from blood. This rearrangement joins TRBV15 to TRBJ2-7; 10 positions agree with TRBD2. The CDR3, as DNA: TGTGCCACCAGCAGAGATTCGAGCGGGAGGGTCCACGAGCAGTACTTC. Protein product: CATSRDSSGRVHEQYF.